Listed here are 28 T cell receptor beta chains from one sample, sequenced in a study of beta chain features in type 1 diabetes. Regarding the study as a whole: When Type 1 diabetes patients were examined, their TCRB CDR3s proved moderately but significantly shorter in all four CD4+ subsets.

Antigens of these TCRs are unknown. What was sequenced were expressed TCRB transcripts, since all of the isolated RNA had been reverse transcribed. Assay used: immunoSEQ multiplex PCR; TCRdb lists only in-frame clones, some missing. Of 250,000 to 350,000 clones listed, around 16% are singletons. The sample consisted of naive CD4+ T cells from blood. These TCRs come from a man between 18 and 35 years old with type 1 diabetes.

J is TRBJ1-6 and V is TRBV9; 7 bases line up with TRBD1. V dropped 10 bases and J dropped 6; count of bases not matched to a gene: 19. Germline V CDR1 and CDR2: SGDLS, YYNGEE. This CDR3 comprises 17 residues. The CDR3 DNA sequence: TGTGCCGGGGGCCAAGACAGGGAAGAAACCATTAATTCACCCCTCCACTTT. The encoded protein is CAGGQDREETINSPLHF.

The chain couples TRBV7-6 to TRBJ2-5; a weak D match, TRBD1 (6 bases). CDR1 SGHVS and CDR2 FNYEAQ come from the germline V gene. V was trimmed by 1 base and J by 4 bases, leaving 19 bases between them. The CDR3 sequence is 17 residues long. CDR3 coding DNA: TGTGCCAGCAGCTTAGAGGCCCGGCGGGCCAGGGGAGAGACCCAGTACTTC. It codes for CASSLEARRARGETQYF.

The CDR3 loop reads CASSPGGTTGYGYTF. In nucleotides, the CDR3 is TGTGCCAGCAGCCCAGGGGGCACCACCGGGTATGGCTACACCTTC. The V gene is TRBV7-2, the J gene TRBJ1-2; 8 bases fit TRBD1. The CDR3 length is 15 residues. From germline, CDR1 is SGHTA and CDR2 FQGNSA. V was clipped by 5 bases and J by 5 bases; unmatched bases: 10.

This clone has a handful of counts. CDR3 in amino acids: CASSSPPGQDSNQPQHF. CDR3 nucleotides: TGTGCCAGCAGTTCCCCACCGGGACAGGATTCTAATCAGCCCCAGCATTTT. The chain employs TRBV28 and TRBJ1-5, with 8 bases lining up with TRBD1. The J segment lost 4 bases and the V segment lost 4 bases, leaving 12 bases of the junction unmatched. The CDR3 extends over 17 amino acids. From germline, CDR1 is MDHEN and CDR2 SYDVKM.

The V and J genes are TRBV9 and TRBJ1-5; no definite D call. Germline loops: CDR1 SGDLS, CDR2 YYNGEE. V was pared by 0 bases and J by 0 bases, with 7 bases between. The CDR3 is made up of 15 amino acids. CDR3 in amino acids: CASSVGGNSNQPQHF. CDR3 nucleotide sequence: TGTGCCAGCAGCGTAGGAGGAAATAGCAATCAGCCCCAGCATTTT.

This clone has more than one count but fewer than ten. The CDR3 protein is CASSVTRDNGYTF. For the CDR3, the DNA is TGTGCCAGCAGCGTAACCAGGGATAACGGCTACACCTTC. The J gene is TRBJ1-2, the V gene TRBV9, with D maybe TRBD1 (5 bases). The CDR3 extends over 13 amino acids. Per germline, CDR1 SGDLS and CDR2 YYNGEE. Trimming pared 1 base from V and 8 bases from J, leaving 12 bases between.

This clone came up a few times. This chain joins TRBV9 and TRBJ2-5; TRBD2 aligns across 11 bases. The CDR3 sequence is 15 residues long. V shed 4 bases and J 5 bases; nucleotides not matched to a gene: 7. Germline CDR1 SGDLS, CDR2 YYNGEE. The CDR3 is CASSLSGRATETQYF. The DNA for the CDR3 is TGTGCCAGCAGCCTTAGCGGGAGGGCCACGGAGACCCAGTACTTC.

This clone was seen only a few times. The V and J genes are TRBV6-6 and TRBJ2-5; TRBD2 matches at 10 bases. V lost 5 bases, J lost 6 bases, and 6 bases stayed unmatched. The CDR3 sequence is 14 residues long. The germline V gene encodes CDR1 MNHNY and CDR2 SVGAGI (reference sequence). CDR3 nucleotides: TGTGCCAGCAGTCGCAGCGGGAGGGGAAAGACCCAGTACTTC. As protein: CASSRSGRGKTQYF.

The gene calls are TRBV30 and TRBJ2-5; 10 bases are shared with TRBD2. The germline CDR1 and CDR2 sequences are GTSNPN and SVGIG (reference sequence). This CDR3 region has 18 residues. Unmatched junction bases numbered 13, after V lost 2 bases and J lost 1 base. The CDR3 DNA reads TGTGCCTGGAGTCCCTTAAGAAGCGGGAGGGCGACCCAAGAGACCCAGTACTTC. Translated: CAWSPLRSGRATQETQYF.

The CDR3 loop reads CASSLDILRGTQPQHF. As DNA, the CDR3 is TGTGCCAGCAGCTTAGATATACTAAGGGGTACTCAGCCCCAGCATTTT. The chain uses TRBV11-2 and TRBJ1-5; D possibly corresponds to TRBD1 (5 bases). Germline CDR1 reads SGHAT; CDR2 reads FQNNGV. This CDR3 region has 16 residues. V lost 0 bases and J lost 6, with 15 bases in between.

The genes are TRBV28 and TRBJ2-7; a weak D match, TRBD1 (7 bases). Trimming took off 7 bases at V and 5 bases at J, with 21 bases between the two ends. Looked up from germline, CDR1 is MDHEN and CDR2 is SYDVKM. This CDR3 spans 15 amino acids. The CDR3 DNA is TGTGCCAGCACCCCAGGGGGGTTGGGGTGGAACGAGCAGTACTTC. The encoded protein is CASTPGGLGWNEQYF.

The chain is built from TRBV7-2 and TRBJ2-7; TRBD1 matches at 8 bases. V dropped 8 bases and J dropped 2; count of bases not matched to a gene: 11. Germline CDR1 SGHTA, CDR2 FQGNSA. This CDR3 region has 15 residues. Written as DNA, the CDR3 is TGTGCCAGCGCCCTTTCCGGGACAGGCCCCTACGAGCAGTACTTC. Its translation: CASALSGTGPYEQYF.

This clone showed up just a few times. The rearrangement links TRBV6-1 to TRBJ2-5, with 13 bases identical to TRBD2. The CDR3 has 15 residues. The V segment lost 4 bases and the J segment 5 bases; nucleotides outside the gene matches: 4. Per the germline V gene, CDR1 is MNHNS and CDR2 is SASEGT. For the CDR3, the DNA is TGTGCCAGCAGTGCGGGACTAGCGGGGATGGAGACCCAGTACTTC. Its translation: CASSAGLAGMETQYF.

J is TRBJ2-3 and V is TRBV5-4; 11 bases agree with TRBD2. The germline gives CDR1 SGHNT, CDR2 YYREEE (reference sequence). V was pared by 6 bases and J by 3 bases, with 6 bases of the junction left unmatched. This CDR3 is 15 amino acids long. The CDR3 spells CASKTSGIVTDTQYF. The DNA of the CDR3 is TGTGCCAGCAAGACTAGCGGGATCGTTACAGATACGCAGTATTTT.

This clone appeared a few times. The V gene is TRBV28, the J gene TRBJ1-6, with D perhaps TRBD1 (5 bases). This CDR3 is built from 18 residues. Germline V gene lookup returns CDR1 MDHEN and CDR2 SYDVKM. Trimming removed 6 bases at V and 6 bases at J, with 24 bases between. The chain's CDR3 is CASSLDRLPGGGNSPLHF. The CDR3 bases are TGTGCCAGCAGCCTCGACCGACTGCCTGGGGGGGGTAATTCACCCCTCCACTTT.

The gene calls are TRBV7-2 and TRBJ2-5; maybe TRBD2 (5 bases). Between the trimmed V and J ends, which lost 2 bases and 5 bases, there was a span of 18 bases. The germline V gene encodes CDR1 SGHTA and CDR2 FQGNSA. The CDR3 totals 16 residues. CDR3 loop: CASSLSLAGGWETQYF. CDR3 DNA sequence: TGTGCCAGCAGCTTATCTCTGGCGGGCGGATGGGAGACCCAGTACTTC.

This clone showed up just a few times. This rearrangement joins TRBV2 to TRBJ1-4; tentatively, D is TRBD1 (6 bases). V lost 6 bases and J 6 bases, leaving 14 bases between the germline ends. The germline gives CDR1 SNHLY, CDR2 FYNNEI. There are 14 residues in the CDR3. The CDR3 coding sequence is TGTGCCAGCAGGAGGAGACAGGACGATGAAAAACTGTTTTTT. Its protein product is CASRRRQDDEKLFF.

This sequence joins TRBV5-6 and TRBJ2-3; 8 bases are a match to TRBD2. The CDR3 sequence is 15 residues long. Germline loops: CDR1 SGHDT, CDR2 YYEEEE. The trim removed 0 bases at V and 6 bases at J, leaving 6 bases unmatched. CDR3 sequence: CASSLVGLVSDTQYF. Written as DNA, the CDR3 is TGTGCCAGCAGCTTGGTGGGACTAGTCAGCGATACGCAGTATTTT. The full variable domain, completed using reference TRBV5-6 and TRBJ2-3, is DAGVTQSPTHLIKTRGQQVTLRCSPKSGHDTVSWYQQALGQGPQFIFQYYEEEERQRGNFPDRFSGHQFPNYSSELNVNALLLGDSALYLCASSLVGLVSDTQYFGPGTRLTVL.

The rearrangement uses TRBV7-9 and TRBJ2-3; D perhaps matches TRBD1 (6 bases). The germline V gene has CDR1 SEHNR and CDR2 FQNEAQ (reference sequence). There are 17 residues in the CDR3. V lost 5 bases, J lost 4 bases, and 22 bases lay in between. This chain's CDR3 is CASSAVAGHRVPDTQYF. The CDR3 DNA is TGTGCCAGCAGCGCCGTCGCGGGTCACAGGGTGCCAGATACGCAGTATTTT. Using reference TRBV7-9 and TRBJ2-3 for the parts outside the CDR3, the full variable domain is DTGVSQNPRHKITKRGQNVTFRCDPISEHNRLYWYRQTLGQGPEFLTYFQNEAQLEKSRLLSDRFSAERPKGSFSTLEIQRTEQGDSAMYLCASSAVAGHRVPDTQYFGPGTRLTVL.

This clone was seen a few times. V is TRBV5-4 and J is TRBJ1-4; the D gene is possibly TRBD1 (5 bases). CDR3 length: 15 amino acids. The ends were cut back, 4 bases at V and 5 bases at J, with 15 bases in the middle. Germline CDR1 SGHNT, CDR2 YYREEE (reference sequence). The CDR3 nucleotides are TGTGCCAGCAGCAAGCCGGGACGGGGGAATGAAAAACTGTTTTTT. Its protein product is CASSKPGRGNEKLFF.

This clone has just a few counts. The gene calls are TRBV11-1 and TRBJ2-1; D is unclear. From germline, CDR1 is SGHAT and CDR2 FQDESV (reference sequence). The CDR3 has 11 residues. Trimming pared 5 bases from V and 5 bases from J, leaving 4 bases between. Here the CDR3 DNA reads TGTGCCAGCAGCCCAGACAATGAGCAGTTCTTC. Amino acids: CASSPDNEQFF.

This clone showed up just a few times. The chain is built from TRBV5-1 and TRBJ2-7; 8 nucleotides align to TRBD1. Germline V lookup: CDR1 SGHRS, CDR2 YFSETQ. J was trimmed by 6 bases and V by 6 bases; bases with no gene match: 20. This CDR3 comprises 17 residues. This CDR3 reads CASTLSWIGQGGGEQYF. CDR3 in DNA: TGCGCCAGCACCCTGAGTTGGATCGGACAGGGAGGTGGCGAGCAGTACTTC.

In its sample, this clone was seen a few times. The chain recombines TRBV28 with TRBJ2-5; 7 nucleotides line up with TRBD1. Germline V lookup: CDR1 MDHEN, CDR2 SYDVKM. This CDR3 comprises 13 residues. V gave up 4 bases and J gave up 8 bases; unmatched junction bases: 7. CDR3 sequence (DNA): TGTGCCAGCAGTTCCGGGACAGTTGACACCCAGTACTTC. Translating it yields CASSSGTVDTQYF.

The genes are TRBV14 and TRBJ2-1; 8 bases agree with TRBD2. Germline V gene sequence: CDR1 SGHDN, CDR2 FVKESK. The CDR3 is 14 residues long. Germline trimming cut 8 bases from V and 7 bases from J; bases unmatched to any gene: 10. The CDR3 spells CASGDGRGGNEQFF. The CDR3 coding sequence is TGTGCCAGCGGAGACGGACGCGGGGGGAATGAGCAGTTCTTC.

This clone occurred a few times. The chain is built from TRBV5-6 and TRBJ2-4; D unresolved. This CDR3 spans 13 amino acids. The germline V gene has CDR1 SGHDT and CDR2 YYEEEE. The V gene lost 1 base and the J gene lost 6 bases, with 8 bases spanning the gap. The CDR3 sequence is CASSLYLRNIQYF. For the CDR3, the DNA is TGTGCCAGCAGCTTGTATCTGCGAAACATTCAGTACTTC.

The genes are TRBV5-4 and TRBJ2-6; TRBD2 might be the D (6 bases). This CDR3 contains 18 residues. V was trimmed by 2 bases and J by 3 bases, leaving 18 bases between them. Per germline, CDR1 SGHNT and CDR2 YYREEE (reference sequence). CDR3 amino acids: CASSFGLASESGANVLTF. The CDR3 DNA is TGTGCCAGCAGCTTCGGTCTAGCGAGTGAAAGTGGGGCCAACGTCCTGACTTTC.

This rearrangement joins TRBV5-1 to TRBJ2-1; TRBD2 aligns across 7 bases. The CDR3 extends over 16 amino acids. CDR1 and CDR2 from the germline V gene are SGHRS and YFSETQ. Germline trimming cut 0 bases from V and 6 bases from J; bases unmatched to any gene: 9. CDR3 loop: CASSLASGDYINEQFF. Written as DNA, the CDR3 is TGCGCCAGCAGCTTGGCTTCTGGGGACTACATCAATGAGCAGTTCTTC.

The CDR3 DNA reads TGTGCCAGTAGTAAGACAGGGGAGACCTACGAGCAGTACTTC. Translation gives CASSKTGETYEQYF. The chain combines TRBV19 with TRBJ2-7, with TRBD1 matching over 8 bases. This CDR3 is 14 amino acids long. J was trimmed by 2 bases and V by 4 bases; bases with no gene match: 4. In germline, CDR1 is LNHDA, CDR2 SQIVND (reference sequence).